One sample yielded the 13 T cell receptor beta chains listed below, sequenced in a study of CD8 T cells in ankylosing spondylitis. One entry per CDR3 protein, called by TCRdb with MiXCR from the 5' RACE reads. This repertoire shows 200,000 to 250,000 distinct CDR3 sequences, approximately 24% found once; its top ten account for 6.6%. Material for sequencing was blood, either unsorted or a sorted T cell fraction (not recorded which). Receptors originate from a male donor with ankylosing spondylitis or in good health (not recorded which).

The chain carries TRBV29-1 and TRBJ1-1; 7 bases map to TRBD1. CDR1 and CDR2 from the germline V gene are SQVTM and ANQGSEA. The J segment lost 5 bases and the V segment lost 1 base, leaving 1 base of the junction unmatched. The CDR3 is made up of 12 amino acids. The DNA of the CDR3 is TGCAGCGTTGAAGGACAGGGTACTGAAGCTTTCTTT. This sequence encodes CSVEGQGTEAFF.

In its sample, this clonotype was seen many times. The genes are TRBV10-3 and TRBJ2-1, with a weak D call TRBD2 (5 bases). Trimming removed 4 bases at V and 4 bases at J, with 14 bases between. The CDR3 is made up of 15 amino acids. Germline loops: CDR1 ENHRY, CDR2 SYGVKD. CDR3 protein: CAISAAREPYNEQFF. CDR3 DNA sequence: TGTGCCATCAGTGCCGCTAGGGAGCCTTACAATGAGCAGTTCTTC.

This clonotype was detected many times. The rearrangement joins TRBV5-1 to TRBJ2-1; a weak D match, TRBD2 (5 bases). V lost 4 bases and J 6 bases, leaving 8 bases between the germline ends. CDR3 length: 12 amino acids. Per germline, CDR1 SGHRS and CDR2 YFSETQ. This CDR3 reads CASSRGINEQFF. The CDR3 DNA sequence: TGCGCCAGCAGCCGAGGGATCAATGAGCAGTTCTTC.

At least ten counts were recorded for this clonotype. V and J are TRBV7-9 and TRBJ2-5, with D possibly TRBD1 on 5 matching bases. Trimming removed 5 bases at V and 4 bases at J, with 17 bases between. Germline lookup yields CDR1 SEHNR and CDR2 FQNEAQ (reference sequence). The CDR3 contains 15 residues. CDR3 nucleotide sequence: TGTGCCAGCAGCCAGGGTCGCGGATCAAGAGAGACCCAGTACTTC. Translation: CASSQGRGSRETQYF.

This clonotype was detected many times. The CDR3 loop reads CASSFQTGSSYEQYF. CDR3 DNA sequence: TGTGCCAGCAGCTTTCAGACAGGGAGCTCCTACGAGCAGTACTTC. The gene calls are TRBV5-5 and TRBJ2-7; 7 positions agree with TRBD1. V shed 2 bases, J shed 0 bases, and the junction held 5 bases outside the gene matches. This CDR3 region has 15 residues. Germline-derived CDR1 and CDR2 are SGHKS and YYEKEE (reference sequence).

This clonotype is deemed medium-sized. The V call is TRBV3-1, the J call TRBJ2-1; D is unresolved. Germline CDR1 reads LGHDT; CDR2 reads YNNKEL (reference sequence). V was pared by 1 base and J by 11 bases, with 6 bases between. The CDR3 has 11 residues. CDR3 coding DNA: TGTGCCAGCAGCCAAGGGCAGCAGCAGTTCTTC. Protein: CASSQGQQQFF.

This chain connects TRBV5-1 to TRBJ2-7; 10 nucleotides line up with TRBD1. After removal of 0 bases from V and 3 bases from J, the junction contained 6 bases not matched to a gene. The germline gives CDR1 SGHRS, CDR2 YFSETQ. CDR3 size: 16 residues. CDR3 region: CASSLATGTGVYEQYF. The CDR3 region has the DNA TGCGCCAGCAGCTTGGCCACCGGGACAGGGGTCTACGAGCAGTACTTC.

This clonotype was detected only a few times. The chain carries TRBV4-3 and TRBJ2-6; D is perhaps TRBD1 (5 bases). CDR1 LGHNA and CDR2 YSLEER come from the germline V gene. The CDR3 is 20 residues long. Trimming cost V 1 base and J 4 bases, with 23 bases left between them. The CDR3 reads CASSQVLPTAHLSGANVLTF. In DNA form, the CDR3 reads TGCGCCAGCAGCCAAGTTCTCCCGACAGCCCACTTGTCAGGGGCCAACGTCCTGACTTTC.

This clonotype was counted many times. This chain connects TRBV5-1 to TRBJ1-3; the D is unclear. In germline, CDR1 is SGHRS, CDR2 YFSETQ. CDR3 length: 16 amino acids. V lost 4 bases and J lost 2, with 16 bases in between. CDR3 DNA: TGCGCCAGCAGCCCGAACATTGGAGGGACTGGAAACACCATATATTTT. It is translated as CASSPNIGGTGNTIYF.

The chain combines TRBV9 with TRBJ2-1; TRBD1 agrees at 7 bases. V lost 5 bases and J lost 2; bases outside the gene matches: 7. The germline CDR1 and CDR2 sequences are SGDLS and YYNGEE. The CDR3 extends over 15 amino acids. The CDR3 DNA is TGTGCCAGCAGTGACCGGGACAGAACCTACAATGAGCAGTTCTTC. Its translation: CASSDRDRTYNEQFF. Combining the CDR3 with reference TRBV9 and TRBJ2-1 gives the whole variable domain DSGVTQTPKHLITATGQRVTLRCSPRSGDLSVYWYQQSLDQGLQFLIQYYNGEERAKGNILERFSAQQFPDLHSELNLSSLELGDSALYFCASSDRDRTYNEQFFGPGTRLTVL.

This clonotype was observed at least ten times. V is TRBV4-1 and J is TRBJ1-6; 7 nucleotides align to TRBD1. The CDR3 sequence is 17 residues long. In germline, CDR1 is MGHRA, CDR2 YSYEKL. Trimming cost V 0 bases and J 7 bases; bases outside gene matches: 9. DNA of the CDR3: TGCGCCAGCAGCCAAGAAGGACAGGCCCCCATGAATTCACCCCTCCACTTT. It specifies CASSQEGQAPMNSPLHF.

This clonotype has a count of ten or more. The chain is built from TRBV15 and TRBJ2-5; 7 bases line up with TRBD1. Germline values: CDR1 LNHNV, CDR2 YYDKDF (reference sequence). The CDR3 consists of 15 residues. The ends lost 0 bases at V and 3 bases at J; junction bases unmatched: 4. CDR3 sequence: CATSRDSTGKETQYF. Here the CDR3 DNA reads TGTGCCACCAGCAGAGATTCGACAGGGAAAGAGACCCAGTACTTC.

This chain joins TRBV20-1 and TRBJ2-1; 7 bases line up with TRBD2. CDR1 is DFQATT, CDR2 SNEGSKA, per germline (reference sequence). The CDR3 contains 16 residues. V lost 3 bases and J lost 4; bases outside the gene matches: 12. CDR3 DNA sequence: TGCAGTGCTAGTAGCCTACTAGCGCCCGTTTACAATGAGCAGTTCTTC. The encoded protein is CSASSLLAPVYNEQFF.